This T cell receptor (beta chain) was documented in a study of T-cell reconstitution after alpha-beta-depleted transplantation in children. Library preparation (for TCRbeta) was performed with unique molecular identifiers. TCRdb passed the PCR reads through MiXCR, listing each CDR3 protein once. The table lists a few hundred thousand distinct CDR3 sequences, about an eighth of them singletons. Per germline, CDR1 MNHEY and CDR2 SMNVEV (reference sequence). This CDR3 region has 13 residues. V was pared by 5 bases and J by 2 bases, with 7 bases between. This clonotype was found many times. The material was PBMCs, obtained from the stem cell graft. The chain carries TRBV27 and TRBJ1-5; the D is unclear. The TCR comes from a human donor who donated a stem cell graft to a child with Fanconi anemia. The CDR3 DNA sequence: TGTGCCAGCAGTCCTCTGGGCAATCAGCCCCAGCATTTT. Its translation is CASSPLGNQPQHF.